One and the same sample provided the 2 T cell receptor beta chains below, sequenced in a study of blood T cell repertoires in COVID-19. Repertoires were generated with immunoSEQ multiplex PCR, while TCRdb's copy carries only in-frame clones and drops some. This sample has 190,000 or so clones, with around 86% found just once. The sample was peripheral blood. All receptors derive from a man in his forties with active or convalescent COVID-19.

Comment on this clone: The sample holds other DNA sequences that translate to the same CDR3. The chain has TRBV30 and TRBJ1-5; D ambiguous. Between the trimmed V and J ends, which lost 0 bases and 1 base, there was a span of 4 bases. Germline loops: CDR1 GTSNPN, CDR2 SVGIG (reference sequence). CDR3 length: 13 residues. CDR3 nucleotides: TGTGCCTGGAGTGTCCGGAGCAATCAGCCCCAGCATTTT. It translates to CAWSVRSNQPQHF.

The chain uses TRBV2 and TRBJ1-5; D unresolved. This CDR3 comprises 12 residues. V dropped 6 bases and J dropped 2 bases, with 5 bases sitting between them. Germline V CDR1 and CDR2: SNHLY, FYNNEI. CDR3 protein: CASRRGNQPQHF. CDR3 bases: TGTGCCAGCAGGAGGGGCAATCAGCCCCAGCATTTT.